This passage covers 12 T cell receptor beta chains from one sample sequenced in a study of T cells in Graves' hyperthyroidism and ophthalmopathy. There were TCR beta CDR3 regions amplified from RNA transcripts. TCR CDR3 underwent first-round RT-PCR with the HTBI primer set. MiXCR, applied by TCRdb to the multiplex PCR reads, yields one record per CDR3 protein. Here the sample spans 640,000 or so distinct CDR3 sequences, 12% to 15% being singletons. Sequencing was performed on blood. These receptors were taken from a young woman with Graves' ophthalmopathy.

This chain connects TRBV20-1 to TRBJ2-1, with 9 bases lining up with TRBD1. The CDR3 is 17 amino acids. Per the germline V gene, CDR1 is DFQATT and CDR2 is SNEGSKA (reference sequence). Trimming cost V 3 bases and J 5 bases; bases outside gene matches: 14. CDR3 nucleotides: TGCAGTGCTAGTTACCCCCCTCCACAGGGGGCTGACAATGAGCAGTTCTTC. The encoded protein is CSASYPPPQGADNEQFF.

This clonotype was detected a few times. For the CDR3, the DNA is TGTGCCATCAGTTCAGGGTTGAACACTGAAGCTTTCTTT. It codes for CAISSGLNTEAFF. The chain uses TRBV10-3 and TRBJ1-1, with D tentatively TRBD1 (5 bases). CDR1 ENHRY and CDR2 SYGVKD come from the germline V gene. V was clipped by 5 bases and J by 0 bases, with 7 bases between them. The CDR3 is made up of 13 amino acids.

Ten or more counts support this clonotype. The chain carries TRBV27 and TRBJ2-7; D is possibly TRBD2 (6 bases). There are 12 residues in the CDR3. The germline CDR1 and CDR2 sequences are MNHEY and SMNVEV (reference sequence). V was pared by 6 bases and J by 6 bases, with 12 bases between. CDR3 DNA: TGTGCCAGCAGGGGGGGTCGGGGCGAGCAGTACTTC. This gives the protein CASRGGRGEQYF.

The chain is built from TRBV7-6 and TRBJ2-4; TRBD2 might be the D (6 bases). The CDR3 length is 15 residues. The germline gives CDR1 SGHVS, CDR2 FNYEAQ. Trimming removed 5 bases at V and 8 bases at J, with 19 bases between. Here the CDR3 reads CASSTGRLGEDIQYF. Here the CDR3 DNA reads TGTGCCAGCAGCACAGGTAGACTAGGGGAGGACATTCAGTACTTC.

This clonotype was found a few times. This CDR3 is CSARDPGTGAYEQYF. The CDR3 DNA sequence: TGCAGTGCTAGGGACCCCGGGACAGGAGCCTACGAGCAGTACTTC. The chain links TRBV20-1 to TRBJ2-7, with 8 bases fitting TRBD1. This CDR3 region has 15 residues. V lost 3 bases to trimming and J lost 2 bases; unmatched junction nucleotides: 9. The germline CDR1 and CDR2 sequences are DFQATT and SNEGSKA (reference sequence).

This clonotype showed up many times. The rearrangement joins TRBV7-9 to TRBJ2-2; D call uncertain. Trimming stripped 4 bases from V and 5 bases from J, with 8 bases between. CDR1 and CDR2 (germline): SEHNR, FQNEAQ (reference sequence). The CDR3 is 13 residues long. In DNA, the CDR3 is TGTGCCAGCAGCTCCGTGGGAACCGGGGAGCTGTTTTTT. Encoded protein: CASSSVGTGELFF.

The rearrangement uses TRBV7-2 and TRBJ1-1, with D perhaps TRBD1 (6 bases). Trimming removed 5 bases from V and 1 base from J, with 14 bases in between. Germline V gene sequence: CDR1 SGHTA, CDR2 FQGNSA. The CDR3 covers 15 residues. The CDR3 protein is CASSLAGTPNTEAFF. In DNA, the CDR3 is TGTGCCAGCAGCCTCGCCGGGACACCGAACACTGAAGCTTTCTTT.

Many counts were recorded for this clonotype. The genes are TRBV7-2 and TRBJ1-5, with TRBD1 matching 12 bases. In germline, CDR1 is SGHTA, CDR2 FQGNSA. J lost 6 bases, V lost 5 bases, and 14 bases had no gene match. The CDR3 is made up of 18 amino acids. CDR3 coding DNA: TGTGCCAGCAGCGCCACCCCCGGGACAGGGGGCGGCGGTCAGCCCCAGCATTTT. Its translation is CASSATPGTGGGGQPQHF.

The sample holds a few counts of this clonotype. CDR3 sequence: CASSQVVSGANVLTF. The CDR3 nucleotides are TGCGCCAGCAGCCAAGTGGTCTCTGGGGCCAACGTCCTGACTTTC. This chain links TRBV4-3 with TRBJ2-6; D uncertain. Germline V gene lookup returns CDR1 LGHNA and CDR2 YSLEER. This CDR3 region has 15 residues. Trimming took 1 base from V and 0 from J, leaving 4 bases between them.

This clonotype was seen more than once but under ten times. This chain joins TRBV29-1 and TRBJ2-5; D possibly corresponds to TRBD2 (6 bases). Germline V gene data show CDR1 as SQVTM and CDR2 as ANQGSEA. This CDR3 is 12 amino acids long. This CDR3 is CSRRDYQETQYF. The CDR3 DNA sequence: TGCAGTCGCCGGGACTACCAAGAGACCCAGTACTTC. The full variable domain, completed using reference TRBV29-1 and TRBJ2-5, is SAVISQKPSRDICQRGTSLTIQCQVDSQVTMMFWYRQQPGQSLTLIATANQGSEATYESGFVIDKFPISRPNLTFSTLTVSNMSPEDSSIYLCSRRDYQETQYFGPGTRLLVL.

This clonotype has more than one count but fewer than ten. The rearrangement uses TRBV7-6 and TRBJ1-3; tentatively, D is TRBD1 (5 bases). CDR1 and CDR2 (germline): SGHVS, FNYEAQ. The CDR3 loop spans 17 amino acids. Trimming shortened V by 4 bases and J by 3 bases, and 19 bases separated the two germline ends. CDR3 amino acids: CASSSSAAGTGGNTIYF. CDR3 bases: TGTGCCAGCAGCTCATCCGCCGCTGGGACTGGTGGAAACACCATATATTTT.

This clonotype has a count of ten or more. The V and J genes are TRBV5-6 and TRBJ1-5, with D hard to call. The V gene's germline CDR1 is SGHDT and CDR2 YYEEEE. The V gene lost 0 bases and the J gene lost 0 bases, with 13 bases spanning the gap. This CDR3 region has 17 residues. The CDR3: CASSLGTVQVSNQPQHF. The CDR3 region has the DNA TGTGCCAGCAGCTTGGGGACGGTCCAGGTTAGCAATCAGCCCCAGCATTTT.